This T cell receptor beta chain was observed in a study of blood T cell repertoires in COVID-19. Study information: Specimens from acute and convalescent COVID-19 originated in the United States, Italy and Spain.

Germline V gives CDR1 SQVTM, CDR2 ANQGSEA. Trimming cost V 6 bases and J 2 bases, with 16 bases left between them. The CDR3 length is 14 residues. Profiled with immunoSEQ multiplex PCR; TCRdb holds only in-frame clones, not every one. The data contain under 100,000 clones, around four fifths of them singletons. V and J are TRBV29-1 and TRBJ1-1, with D uncertain. This sequence was found in a woman aged 65 to 85 with active or convalescent COVID-19. Material for sequencing was peripheral blood. For the CDR3, the DNA is TGCAGCGTCCGGGGTGGGCAGCTAAACACTGAAGCTTTCTTT. Its translation: CSVRGGQLNTEAFF. The whole variable domain, remainder taken from reference TRBV29-1 and TRBJ1-1, is SAVISQKPSRDICQRGTSLTIQCQVDSQVTMMFWYRQQPGQSLTLIATANQGSEATYESGFVIDKFPISRPNLTFSTLTVSNMSPEDSSIYLCSVRGGQLNTEAFFGQGTRLTVV.